Sequencing of this T cell receptor (beta chain) was carried out in a study of blood T cell repertoires in COVID-19 (TCRdb year 2020). Broadly, across the study: Collaborator samples came from the United States, Italy and Spain and covered acute and convalescent phases of COVID-19. The prospective study material was composed of cDNA or gDNA derived from T cells, B-cell-depleted T cells, or PBMCs. Subjects who had been exposed to COVID-19, were actively infected with it, or had recovered from it provided the deeply sampled blood TCRbeta repertoires that made up the dataset. The repertoires were released in a freely available public database intended as a resource for research on the immune response to SARS-CoV-2. Samples were obtained from the ongoing ImmuneRACE study (first 160 participants) and from about 1,300 subjects provided by 6 global collaborators. Sample metadata almost always included a de-identified subject ID, COVID-19 status, age in years and sex. Where available, HLA class I and class II types were obtained from metadata supplied by the sample provider rather than from assay-based typing. The investigation overall reported the following: The amount of clinical and demographic metadata varied by source and participant and was provided uncurated.

The immunoSEQ Assay, a bias-controlled multiplex PCR, was used to amplify TCRbeta CDR3 regions from genomic DNA. In the paper's pipeline: Within the assay, amplification of reference gene primers was used to estimate how many nucleated cells each sample contained. To quantify the absolute abundance of each unique TCRbeta CDR3 rearrangement, sequence reads were collapsed and filtered. For each sample, productive Simpson clonality was calculated as the square root of Simpson's diversity index over productive rearrangements. Imported from immuneACCESS, the table was reduced by TCRdb to in-frame sequences with V and J called. These copies leave out some clones; in studies compared against another copy, an unresolved V gene accounts for under half, and the cause of the remainder is not known. V, J and clone size reflect that table, while D and trimming were determined from the DNA. The table for this sample lists about 96,000 clones; less than 85% of them were counted only once. Jointly, the top ten make up roughly 17% of the sample.

As concerns this clone: Its specific antigen is unknown. Base quality data are lacking; no much larger clone is found one base away.

Collaborating institutions collected whole blood in K2EDTA tubes following their own protocols. For TCRbeta analysis, collaborator samples were shipped as frozen whole blood, as isolated PBMCs, or as DNA extracted from either sample type. Cut back by 6 bases and 8 bases, the V and J ends lie 19 bases apart. CDR1 and CDR2 are drawn from the germline V gene: MDHEN, SYDVKM. The CDR3, from cysteine to phenylalanine, totals 15 residues. Left in the record is the CDR3 DNA by itself, 45 bases read in frame from the first base. The sequence was collected from a woman in her sixties or seventies with acute or convalescent COVID-19. Input material: peripheral blood. The chain links TRBV28 with TRBJ1-4; a weak D assignment points to TRBD1 (6 bases agree). The bases read TGTGCCAGCAGCATGAGGGGCTACAGGGAGGAAAAACTGTTTTTT. The translation is CASSMRGYREEKLFF.